This T cell receptor (beta chain) was found in a study of PD-1 blockade in classical Hodgkin lymphoma. This CDR3 contains 16 residues. In germline, CDR1 is MNHEY, CDR2 SMNVEV (reference sequence). V was trimmed by 3 bases and J by 4 bases, leaving 18 bases between them. Relapse was seen in all patients after autologous stem cell transplantation, and brentuximab vedotin exposure was variable. Complete response, partial response or progressive disease were the best responses. The table came from immunoSEQ multiplex PCR; TCRdb's copy has only in-frame clones and leaves some out. The sample includes 40,000 to 45,000 clones, around 78% of them seen just once. A word on this clone: Its antigen remains unidentified.

General observations from the study: Lower baseline TCR diversity was reported for newly diagnosed patients than for healthy donors.

The source is a human donor with classical Hodgkin lymphoma. The sample consisted of peripheral blood mononuclear cells (PBMCs), taken at baseline. This rearrangement joins TRBV27 to TRBJ1-2, with D possibly matching TRBD1 (5 bases). The CDR3 loop reads CASSFVPPGGVYGYTF. In nucleotides, the CDR3 is TGTGCCAGCAGTTTCGTCCCCCCGGGGGGTGTCTATGGCTACACCTTC.